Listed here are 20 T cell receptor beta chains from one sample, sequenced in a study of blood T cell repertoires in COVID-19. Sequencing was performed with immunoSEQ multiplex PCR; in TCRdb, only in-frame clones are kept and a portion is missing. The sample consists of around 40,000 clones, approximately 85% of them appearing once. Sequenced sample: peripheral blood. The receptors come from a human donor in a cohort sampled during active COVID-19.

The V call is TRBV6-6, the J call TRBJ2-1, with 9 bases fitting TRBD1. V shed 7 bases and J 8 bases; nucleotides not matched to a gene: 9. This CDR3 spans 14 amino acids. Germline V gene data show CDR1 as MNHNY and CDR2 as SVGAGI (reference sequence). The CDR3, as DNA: TGTGCCAGCAATCGGGACAGGGCTAATGATGAGCAGTTCTTC. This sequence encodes CASNRDRANDEQFF.

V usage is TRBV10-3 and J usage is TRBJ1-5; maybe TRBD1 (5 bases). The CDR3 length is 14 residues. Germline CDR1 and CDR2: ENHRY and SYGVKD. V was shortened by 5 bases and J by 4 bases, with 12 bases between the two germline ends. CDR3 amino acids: CAISRDAGNQPQHF. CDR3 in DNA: TGTGCCATCAGTCGGGACGCGGGGAATCAGCCCCAGCATTTT.

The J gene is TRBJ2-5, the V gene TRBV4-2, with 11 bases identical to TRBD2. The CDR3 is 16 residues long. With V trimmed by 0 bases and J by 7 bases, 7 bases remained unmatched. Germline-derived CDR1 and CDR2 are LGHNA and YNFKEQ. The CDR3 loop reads CASSQETSGGISTQYF. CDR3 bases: TGTGCCAGCAGCCAAGAAACTAGCGGGGGCATATCGACCCAGTACTTC.

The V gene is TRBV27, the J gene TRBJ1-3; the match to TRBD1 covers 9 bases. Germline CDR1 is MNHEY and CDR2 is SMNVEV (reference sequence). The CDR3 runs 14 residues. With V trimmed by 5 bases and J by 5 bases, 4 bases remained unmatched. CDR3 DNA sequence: TGTGCCAGCAGTGCGGGGACAGGGAGAAACACCATATATTTT. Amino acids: CASSAGTGRNTIYF.

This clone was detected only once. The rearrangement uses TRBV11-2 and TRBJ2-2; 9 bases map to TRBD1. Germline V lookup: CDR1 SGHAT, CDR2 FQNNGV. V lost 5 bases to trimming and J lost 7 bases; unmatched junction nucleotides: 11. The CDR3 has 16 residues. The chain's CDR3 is CASSPTSTGGDGELFF. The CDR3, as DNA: TGTGCCAGCAGCCCGACCTCGACAGGGGGTGACGGGGAGCTGTTTTTT.

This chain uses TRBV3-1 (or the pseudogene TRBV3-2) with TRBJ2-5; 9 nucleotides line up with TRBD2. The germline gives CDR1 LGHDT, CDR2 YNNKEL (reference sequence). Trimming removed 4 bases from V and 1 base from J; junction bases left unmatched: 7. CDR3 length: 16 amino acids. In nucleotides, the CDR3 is TGTGCCAGCAGCCCCCAGGGGCGGGGGGGCCAAGAGACCCAGTACTTC. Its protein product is CASSPQGRGGQETQYF.

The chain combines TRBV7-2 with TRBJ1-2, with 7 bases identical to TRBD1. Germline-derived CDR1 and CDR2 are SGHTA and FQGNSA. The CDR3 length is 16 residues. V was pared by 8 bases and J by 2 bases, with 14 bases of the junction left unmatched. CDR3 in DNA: TGTGCCAGCGCCGAGGGAAAGGGGGCGCGAAACTATGGCTACACCTTC. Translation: CASAEGKGARNYGYTF.

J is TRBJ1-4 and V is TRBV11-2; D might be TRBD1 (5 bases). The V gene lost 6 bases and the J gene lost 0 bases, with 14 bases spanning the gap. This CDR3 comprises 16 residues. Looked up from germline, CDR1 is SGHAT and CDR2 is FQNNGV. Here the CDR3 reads CASRGQFGATNEKLFF. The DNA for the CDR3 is TGTGCCAGCAGGGGGCAGTTCGGAGCAACTAATGAAAAACTGTTTTTT.

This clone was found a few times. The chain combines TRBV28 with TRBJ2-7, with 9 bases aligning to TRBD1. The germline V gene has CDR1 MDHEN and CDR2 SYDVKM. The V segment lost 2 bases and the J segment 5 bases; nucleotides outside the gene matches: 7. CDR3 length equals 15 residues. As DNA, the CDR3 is TGTGCCAGCAGTTTAGCCGGGACAGGGCGGAACGAGCAGTACTTC. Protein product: CASSLAGTGRNEQYF.

In DNA, the CDR3 is TGTGCCAGCAGCCAACACGGGGCTAGCGGGGGGAATGAGCAGTTCTTC. Its translation: CASSQHGASGGNEQFF. The chain joins TRBV5-5 to TRBJ2-1, with 11 positions matching TRBD2. The CDR3 covers 16 residues. The V gene's germline CDR1 is SGHKS and CDR2 YYEKEE (reference sequence). Trimming cost V 4 bases and J 7 bases; bases outside gene matches: 10.

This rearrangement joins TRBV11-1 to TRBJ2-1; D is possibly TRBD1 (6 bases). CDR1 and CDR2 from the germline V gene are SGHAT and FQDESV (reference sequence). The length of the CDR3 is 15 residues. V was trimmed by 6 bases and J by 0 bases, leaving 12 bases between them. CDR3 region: CASRTSRGSYNEQFF. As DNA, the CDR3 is TGTGCCAGCAGAACCTCCAGGGGCTCCTACAATGAGCAGTTCTTC.

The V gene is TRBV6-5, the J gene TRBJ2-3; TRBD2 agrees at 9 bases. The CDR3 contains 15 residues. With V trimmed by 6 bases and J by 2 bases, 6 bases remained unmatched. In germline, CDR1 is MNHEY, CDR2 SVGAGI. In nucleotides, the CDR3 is TGTGCCAGCAGAGAGCGGGGGGCCGTCACAGATACGCAGTATTTT. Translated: CASRERGAVTDTQYF.

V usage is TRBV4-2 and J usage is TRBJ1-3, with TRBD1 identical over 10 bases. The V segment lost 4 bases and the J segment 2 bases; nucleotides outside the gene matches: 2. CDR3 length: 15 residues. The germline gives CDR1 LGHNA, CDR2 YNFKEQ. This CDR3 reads CASSRGTGAGNTIYF. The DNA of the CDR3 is TGTGCCAGCAGCCGAGGGACAGGGGCTGGAAACACCATATATTTT.

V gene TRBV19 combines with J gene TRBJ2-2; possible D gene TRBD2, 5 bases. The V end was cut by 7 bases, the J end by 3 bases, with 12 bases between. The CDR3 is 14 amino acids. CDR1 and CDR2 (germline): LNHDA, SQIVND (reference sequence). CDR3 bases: TGTGCCAGTAAGAAGAGCGGCGACACCGGGGAGCTGTTTTTT. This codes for CASKKSGDTGELFF.

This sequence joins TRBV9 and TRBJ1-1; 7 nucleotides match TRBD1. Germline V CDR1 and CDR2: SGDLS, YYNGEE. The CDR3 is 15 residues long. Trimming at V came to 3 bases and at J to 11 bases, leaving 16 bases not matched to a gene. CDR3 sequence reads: CASSGSGQSIAGAFF. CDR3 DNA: TGTGCCAGCAGCGGATCGGGACAGTCCATTGCCGGGGCTTTCTTT.

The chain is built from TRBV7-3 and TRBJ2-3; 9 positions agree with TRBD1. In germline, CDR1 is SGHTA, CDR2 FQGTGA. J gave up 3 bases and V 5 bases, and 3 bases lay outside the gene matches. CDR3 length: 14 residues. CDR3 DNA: TGTGCCAGCAGCCGGACAGGGGCGACAGATACGCAGTATTTT. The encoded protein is CASSRTGATDTQYF.

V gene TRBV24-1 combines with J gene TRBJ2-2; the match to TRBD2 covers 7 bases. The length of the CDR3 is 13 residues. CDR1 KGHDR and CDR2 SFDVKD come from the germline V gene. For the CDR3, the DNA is TGTGCGTCGCAGAGGGAGGGCACCGGGGAGCTGTTTTTT. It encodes CASQREGTGELFF.

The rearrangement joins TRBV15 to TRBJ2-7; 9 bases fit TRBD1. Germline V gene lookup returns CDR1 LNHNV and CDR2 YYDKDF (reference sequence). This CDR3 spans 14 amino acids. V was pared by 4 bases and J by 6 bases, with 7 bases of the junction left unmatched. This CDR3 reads CATSKGQGGFEQYF. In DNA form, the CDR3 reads TGTGCCACCAGCAAGGGACAGGGAGGCTTCGAGCAGTACTTC.

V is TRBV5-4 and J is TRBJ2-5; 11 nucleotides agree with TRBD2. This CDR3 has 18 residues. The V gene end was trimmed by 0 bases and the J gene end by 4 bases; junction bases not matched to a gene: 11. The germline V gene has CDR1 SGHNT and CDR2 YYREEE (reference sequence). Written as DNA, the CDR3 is TGTGCCAGCAGCTTGGCTGTGCTAGCGGGGGGCGGCGGAGAGACCCAGTACTTC. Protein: CASSLAVLAGGGGETQYF.

The CDR3 DNA reads as TGTGCCAGCAGCTTAGGGGAGGGGCCCTGGGAGACCCAGTACTTC. Protein sequence: CASSLGEGPWETQYF. V usage is TRBV11-1 and J usage is TRBJ2-5; 7 nucleotides match TRBD2. The CDR3 covers 15 residues. Germline V gene data show CDR1 as SGHAT and CDR2 as FQDESV (reference sequence). The V gene end was trimmed by 1 base and the J gene end by 5 bases; junction bases not matched to a gene: 7.